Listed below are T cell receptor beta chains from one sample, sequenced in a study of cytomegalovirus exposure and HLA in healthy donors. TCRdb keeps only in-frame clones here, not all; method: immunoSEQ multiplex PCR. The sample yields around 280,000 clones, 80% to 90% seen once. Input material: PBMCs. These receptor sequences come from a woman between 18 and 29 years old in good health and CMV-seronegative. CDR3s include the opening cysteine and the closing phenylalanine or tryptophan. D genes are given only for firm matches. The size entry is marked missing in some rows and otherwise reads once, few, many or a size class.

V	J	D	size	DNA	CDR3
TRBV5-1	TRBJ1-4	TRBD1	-	TGCGCCAGCAGCTTGGCGGACAGGACGCTCTTGTTTTTT	CASSLADRTLLFF
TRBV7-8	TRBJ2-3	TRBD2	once	TGTGCCAGCAGCTGGACTAGCGAGCTTAGCACAGATACGCAGTATTTT	CASSWTSELSTDTQYF
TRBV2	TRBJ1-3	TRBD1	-	TGTGCCAGCAGTAGCGGGAGGGGGCCAGGAAACACCATATATTTT	CASSSGRGPGNTIYF
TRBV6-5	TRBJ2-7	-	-	TGTGCCAGCAGTTACTCGGAGGGTTCCGAGCAGTACTTC	CASSYSEGSEQYF
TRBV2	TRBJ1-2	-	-	TGTGCCAGCAAGGAGAACGGTGGCTACACCTTC	CASKENGGYTF
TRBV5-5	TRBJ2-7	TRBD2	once	TGTGCCAGCATCCTCCGGCCGGGCGGGGGGGTCGAGCAGTACTTC	CASILRPGGGVEQYF
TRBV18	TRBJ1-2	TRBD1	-	TGTGCCAGCTCACCACAGGACAGGTATGGCTACACCTTC	CASSPQDRYGYTF
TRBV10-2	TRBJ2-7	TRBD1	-	TGCGCCAGCAGTCGGGGACAGGGGGTGTCCTACGAGCAGTACTTC	CASSRGQGVSYEQYF
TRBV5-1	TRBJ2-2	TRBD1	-	TGCGCCAGCAGCTACCAAACTCCGGGACAGGGAGGCACCGGGGAGCTGTTTTTT	CASSYQTPGQGGTGELFF
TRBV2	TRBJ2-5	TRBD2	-	TGTGCCAGCAGCGGACTACGGGGGGGGGAAGAGACCCAGTACTTC	CASSGLRGGEETQYF
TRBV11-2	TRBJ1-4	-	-	TGTGCCAGCAGCTTATTGGGCCAGGGGTCTAATGAAAAACTGTTTTTT	CASSLLGQGSNEKLFF
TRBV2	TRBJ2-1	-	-	TGTGCCAGCAGTGTGTGGCTAGGCAATGAGCAGTTCTTC	CASSVWLGNEQFF
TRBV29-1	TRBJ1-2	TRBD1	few	TGCAGCGTAGAGGGACAGGGGGCAGGTGGCTACACCTTC	CSVEGQGAGGYTF
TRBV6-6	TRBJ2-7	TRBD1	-	TGTGCCAGCAGTTACTCAGGGGGCCTCTACGAGCAGTACTTC	CASSYSGGLYEQYF
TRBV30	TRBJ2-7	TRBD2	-	TGTGCCTTACCCGGGACTAGCGGGGAGGAGTACTTC	CALPGTSGEEYF
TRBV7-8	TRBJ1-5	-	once	TGTGCCAGCAGCTTATGGTCAGGGTATGGCAATCAGCCCCAGCATTTT	CASSLWSGYGNQPQHF
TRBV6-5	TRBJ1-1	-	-	TGTGCCAGCAGTTTCCACTTGAACACTGAAGCTTTCTTT	CASSFHLNTEAFF
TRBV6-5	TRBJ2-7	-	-	TGTGCCACCTACAGGTACAGCTCCTACGAGCAGTACTTC	CATYRYSSYEQYF
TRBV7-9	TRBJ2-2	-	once	TGTGCCAGCAGCTTAGGCGGGGCGAACACCGGGGAGCTGTTTTTT	CASSLGGANTGELFF